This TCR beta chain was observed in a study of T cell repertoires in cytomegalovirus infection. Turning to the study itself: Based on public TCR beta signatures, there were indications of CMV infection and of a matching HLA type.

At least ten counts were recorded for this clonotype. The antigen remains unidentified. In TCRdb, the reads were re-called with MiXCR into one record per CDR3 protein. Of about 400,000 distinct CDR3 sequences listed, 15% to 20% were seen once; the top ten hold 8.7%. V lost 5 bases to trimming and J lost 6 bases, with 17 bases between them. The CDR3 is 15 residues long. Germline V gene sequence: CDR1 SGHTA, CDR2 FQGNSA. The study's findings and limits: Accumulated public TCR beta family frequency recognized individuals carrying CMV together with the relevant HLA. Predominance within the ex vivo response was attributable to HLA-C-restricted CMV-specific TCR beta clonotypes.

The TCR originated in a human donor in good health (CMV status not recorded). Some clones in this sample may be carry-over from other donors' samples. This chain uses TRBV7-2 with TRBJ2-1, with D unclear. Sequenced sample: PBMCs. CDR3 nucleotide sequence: TGTGCCAGCAGCCCCTACTTAGGTCTGCCCAATGAGCAGTTCTTC. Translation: CASSPYLGLPNEQFF.